This T cell receptor beta chain was captured in a study of response to subunit inactivated influenza vaccine. V gave up 2 bases and J gave up 5 bases; unmatched junction bases: 9. Germline V gene data show CDR1 as GTSNPN and CDR2 as SVGIG (reference sequence). The CDR3 has 15 residues. TCRdb ran MiXCR on the RT-PCR reads and lists one entry per CDR3 protein. The sample records just under 550,000 distinct CDR3 sequences, less than 25% being singletons. These data also formed part of another study, on T cells expressing NK-cell markers. As that report states: With UMIs, 5'RACE template switching was used to make TCR beta cDNA. Sequencing of TCR beta repertoires drew on sorted CD3+CD56+NKG2C+, CD3+CD56+NKG2C- and CD3+CD56-NKG2C+ T cells. Restriction of the sorted population to alpha-beta TCR T cells was achieved in several experiments with an anti-gamma-delta TCR antibody. For 5 to 7 donors, the dominant NKG2C+ clonotypes made up roughly 1.0-7.0% of their CD8+ T cells. The CD3+CD56-NKG2C+ fraction of several donors was also led by these clonotypes.

The sequence was collected from a man aged 50-59 years who received an inactivated influenza vaccine. This chain uses TRBV30 with TRBJ2-3; 8 nucleotides align to TRBD2. This specimen consisted of CD4+ T cells sorted from PBMCs, obtained about 12 days after vaccination. The DNA for the CDR3 is TGTGCCTGGAGTTCCGGGACTAGTGGAGGAGATACGCAGTATTTT. It specifies CAWSSGTSGGDTQYF. Full variable domain (remainder filled in from reference TRBV30 and TRBJ2-3): SQTIHQWPATLVQPVGSPLSLECTVEGTSNPNLYWYRQAAGRGLQLLFYSVGIGQISSEVPQNLSASRPQDRQFILSSKKLLLSDSGFYLCAWSSGTSGGDTQYFGPGTRLTVL.